Listed below are T cell receptor beta chains from one sample, sequenced in a study of blood T cell repertoires in COVID-19. Some clones are missing from TCRdb's copy, which holds only in-frame ones; the method was immunoSEQ multiplex PCR. The sample has some 200,000 clones, around 90% seen once. Sequencing was done on a sample of peripheral blood. These receptors were taken from a man aged 35 to 55 with active or convalescent COVID-19. Both conserved end residues are part of each CDR3. The D gene is left open where the match is weak. Clone sizes are given selectively: once, few, many, or a class where the clone is expanded.

j_gene,abundance,d_gene,v_gene,CDR3aa,CDR3nt
TRBJ1-3,NA,TRBD1,TRBV6-6,CASSQRQGASGNTIYF,TGTGCCAGCAGTCAAAGACAGGGGGCCTCTGGAAACACCATATATTTT
TRBJ2-1,NA,NA,TRBV6-6,CASSYQSHNEQFF,TGTGCCAGCAGTTACCAATCCCACAATGAGCAGTTCTTC
TRBJ2-3,NA,NA,TRBV7-3,CASSSGAARGTDTQYF,TGTGCCAGCAGCTCCGGTGCGGCCAGAGGGACAGATACGCAGTATTTT
TRBJ1-3,NA,NA,TRBV3-1/TRBV3-2,CASSQSISGNTIYF,TGTGCCAGCAGCCAGAGCATCTCTGGAAACACCATATATTTT
TRBJ1-1,NA,NA,TRBV28,CASSFARGAEAFF,TGTGCCAGCAGTTTCGCCCGGGGAGCTGAAGCTTTCTTT
TRBJ1-3,NA,NA,TRBV28,CASSFSGVNTIYF,TGTGCCAGCAGTTTTTCAGGGGTGAACACCATATATTTT
TRBJ1-1,NA,NA,TRBV28,CASSSSGGSTEAFF,TGTGCCAGCAGTTCCTCGGGGGGGTCCACTGAAGCTTTCTTT
TRBJ1-6,NA,NA,TRBV27,CASSLWDKGALHF,TGTGCCAGCAGTTTATGGGACAAGGGGGCCCTCCACTTT
TRBJ1-2,NA,TRBD1,TRBV7-8,CASSLFMAGGSNYGYTF,TGTGCCAGCAGCTTATTTATGGCAGGGGGCTCTAACTATGGCTACACCTTC
TRBJ2-1,NA,NA,TRBV7-3,CASSLTAWGDEQFF,TGTGCCAGCAGCTTGACCGCGTGGGGGGATGAGCAGTTCTTC
TRBJ2-6,NA,NA,TRBV27,CASSLLVRGVSGANVLTF,TGTGCCAGCAGTTTATTGGTCAGGGGGGTCTCTGGGGCCAACGTCCTGACTTTC
TRBJ2-1,NA,TRBD2,TRBV5-4,CASSTAGGRNEQFF,TGTGCCAGCAGCACAGCGGGGGGGCGGAATGAGCAGTTCTTC
TRBJ1-2,NA,NA,TRBV28,CASSKQVANYGYTF,TGTGCCAGCAGTAAACAGGTAGCTAACTATGGCTACACCTTC
TRBJ2-6,NA,NA,TRBV19,CASTPWRRGSGANVLTF,TGTGCCAGTACCCCTTGGAGGAGGGGATCTGGGGCCAACGTCCTGACTTTC
TRBJ1-1,NA,TRBD1,TRBV29-1,CSATGVNTEAFF,TGCAGCGCTACAGGGGTGAACACTGAAGCTTTCTTT
TRBJ2-5,NA,TRBD2,TRBV11-1,CASSPSGGSGETQYF,TGTGCCAGCAGCCCCAGCGGGGGGAGTGGAGAGACCCAGTACTTC
TRBJ1-5,many,NA,TRBV6-2/TRBV6-3,CASSYRLKTGGNQPQHF,TGTGCCAGCAGTTATCGACTCAAAACCGGGGGCAATCAGCCCCAGCATTTT
TRBJ1-2,NA,TRBD1,TRBV7-9,CASSGKDRGGGYTF,TGTGCCAGCAGCGGAAAGGACAGGGGGGGAGGCTACACCTTC
TRBJ1-5,NA,NA,TRBV4-1,CASSQDPQLNQPQHF,TGCGCCAGCAGCCAAGATCCACAGTTGAATCAGCCCCAGCATTTT
TRBJ2-7,NA,TRBD1,TRBV10-3,CATRRDREGEQYF,TGTGCCACCCGTCGGGACAGGGAGGGCGAGCAGTACTTC
TRBJ2-3,NA,NA,TRBV7-7,CASSLTGSSTDTQYF,TGTGCTAGCAGCTTAACGGGATCTAGCACAGATACGCAGTATTTT
TRBJ2-3,once,TRBD2,TRBV5-4,CASSRAGALSTDTQYF,TGTGCCAGCAGCAGAGCGGGGGCACTTAGCACAGATACGCAGTATTTT
TRBJ1-4,NA,TRBD1,TRBV4-2,CASSKEPGTGNEKLFF,TGTGCCAGCAGCAAAGAACCCGGGACAGGGAATGAAAAACTGTTTTTT
TRBJ1-4,NA,TRBD1,TRBV10-3,CAISAGTGGNEKLFF,TGTGCCATCAGTGCCGGGACAGGGGGTAATGAAAAACTGTTTTTT
TRBJ1-1,NA,NA,TRBV10-3,CAISGAGEAFF,TGTGCCATCAGTGGAGCGGGAGAAGCTTTCTTT
TRBJ2-6,few,NA,TRBV6-5,CANQGSGANVLTF,TGTGCCAATCAGGGCTCTGGGGCCAACGTCCTGACTTTC
TRBJ2-3,NA,TRBD2,TRBV25-1,CASSVAGANTQYF,TGTGCCAGCAGCGTAGCGGGGGCCAATACGCAGTATTTT
TRBJ2-7,NA,TRBD1,TRBV27,CASSRGTGWAEQYF,TGTGCCAGCAGTCGAGGGACAGGGTGGGCCGAGCAGTACTTC
TRBJ1-1,NA,NA,TRBV14,CASSPGLYTEAFF,TGTGCCAGCAGCCCGGGGTTGTACACTGAAGCTTTCTTT
TRBJ1-4,NA,NA,TRBV5-4,CASSFGGQANEKLFF,TGTGCCAGCAGCTTCGGTGGGCAGGCTAATGAAAAACTGTTTTTT
TRBJ2-7,NA,TRBD1,TRBV2,CASRWGQNEQYF,TGTGCCAGCAGGTGGGGACAGAACGAGCAGTACTTC
TRBJ1-1,NA,NA,TRBV11-1,CASSLAGQMNTEAFF,TGTGCCAGCAGCTTAGCGGGACAAATGAACACTGAAGCTTTCTTT
TRBJ1-5,few,TRBD1,TRBV10-3,CAISTGDGQPQHF,TGTGCCATCAGCACAGGGGATGGTCAGCCCCAGCATTTT
TRBJ1-5,NA,NA,TRBV3-1/TRBV3-2,CASSQALNQPQHF,TGTGCCAGCAGCCAAGCACTCAATCAGCCCCAGCATTTT
TRBJ2-5,NA,NA,TRBV9,CASSEGSTGGGETQYF,TGTGCCAGCAGCGAAGGGTCGACAGGAGGAGGAGAGACCCAGTACTTC
TRBJ1-5,NA,NA,TRBV15,CATSRYREGAFAQPQHF,TGTGCCACCAGCAGGTATAGGGAGGGCGCGTTTGCTCAGCCCCAGCATTTT
TRBJ1-1,NA,NA,TRBV29-1,CSVGGQLNTEAFF,TGCAGCGTTGGAGGGCAGCTGAACACTGAAGCTTTCTTT